This T cell receptor (beta chain) was captured by sequencing in a study of blood T cell repertoires in COVID-19. Study overall: PBMCs, B-cell-depleted T cells, or T cells were the source of the cDNA or gDNA that made up the material.

TCRdb keeps only in-frame clones here, not all; method: immunoSEQ multiplex PCR. The table includes about 190,000 clones, 80% to 85% detected once. The source is a human donor in a cohort sampled during active COVID-19. The source material was peripheral blood.

CDR3 sequence: CASSYAGEDTQYF. In DNA, the CDR3 is TGTGCCAGCAGCTACGCAGGGGAAGATACGCAGTATTTT. This sequence joins TRBV7-8 and TRBJ2-3; possibly TRBD1 for D (6 bases). V dropped 4 bases and J dropped 5 bases, with 10 bases sitting between them. This CDR3 contains 13 residues. The V gene's germline CDR1 is SGHVS and CDR2 FQNEAQ.